This T cell receptor (beta chain) was observed in a study of cytomegalovirus exposure and HLA in healthy donors. For the study at large: There were over 350 genotyped donors. Of these, roughly 80% fell in the genetic ancestry cluster associated with self-reported Caucasian donors.

Broader study findings: Equally common other TCR beta chains were less clonally expanded than HLA-associated ones, a later analysis found. Reportedly, cytomegalovirus status was diagnosed with high sensitivity and specificity.

A word on this clone: The antigen is undetermined.

PCR primers comprised 60 Vbeta and 13 Jbeta primers. Per the original methods: About 11 million shared chains were among the 80 million or so unique TCR beta chains that a later analysis counted. Clones were read by immunoSEQ multiplex PCR, and TCRdb kept only the in-frame ones, dropping some. V and J calls and clone size are as listed in that table; D and trimming were resolved from the DNA. The sample has 150,000 to 200,000 clones, 75% seen once; the top ten hold 4.9%. The CDR3 is 17 amino acids. Germline V lookup: CDR1 ENHRY, CDR2 SYGVKD. The V and J ends lost 0 bases and 5 bases respectively, with 18 bases between them.

The chain couples TRBV10-3 to TRBJ2-3; tentative D call: TRBD1 (6 bases). This sequence originates from a male donor in good health and CMV-seronegative. Sequenced input: PBMCs. The CDR3 is CAISESGGRRGGDTQYF. The CDR3 DNA reads TGTGCCATCAGTGAGTCGGGTGGGCGGAGAGGGGGAGATACGCAGTATTTT.